This entry is about one T cell receptor (beta chain). The data are from a study of blood T cell repertoires in COVID-19. Study at large: The samples span acute and convalescent COVID-19 from the United States, Italy and Spain. T cells, B-cell-depleted T cells, or PBMCs supplied cDNA or gDNA.

Study processing details: Amplifying reference gene primers gave estimates of nucleated cell counts. Data came from immunoSEQ multiplex PCR; TCRdb stores just in-frame clones and leaves some out. The V and J calls and clone size are taken from that table; D and trimming were inferred from the DNA. The data hold under 200,000 clones, with about 90% observed a single time. Trimming at V came to 5 bases and at J to 11 bases, leaving 11 bases not matched to a gene. This CDR3 spans 13 amino acids. CDR1 is LNHDA, CDR2 SQIVND, per germline (reference sequence). The sequence was collected from a woman between 65 and 79 years old with acute or convalescent COVID-19. The sample taken for sequencing was peripheral blood. The rearrangement joins TRBV19 to TRBJ1-2; 7 bases fit TRBD1. CDR3 region: CASSLTGMRGYTF. CDR3 DNA: TGTGCCAGTAGTTTGACAGGGATGAGAGGTTACACCTTC. The variable domain in full, with the rest retrieved from reference TRBV19 and TRBJ1-2, is DGGITQSPKYLFRKEGQNVTLSCEQNLNHDAMYWYRQDPGQGLRLIYYSQIVNDFQKGDIAEGYSVSREKKESFPLTVTSAQKNPTAFYLCASSLTGMRGYTFGSGTRLTVV.